The clone carrying this TCR beta chain showed up just a few times. Each participant's cohort was designated according to participant-reported clinical history. How the authors handled the data: Amplification from reference gene primers served as the basis for estimated nucleated cell counts. Here immunoSEQ multiplex PCR was the method, and the copy in TCRdb shows in-frame clones only, minus some. V and J calls and clone size are those listed in that table; D and trimming were worked out from the DNA. Among about 200,000 clones, approximately 80% were seen once, and the ten largest hold 6.5% to 8.5%. This sample was included in a study of blood T cell repertoires in COVID-19. Overall study context: COVID-19 samples from acute and convalescent phases originated in the United States, Italy and Spain. Sources were T cells, B-cell-depleted T cells, or PBMCs; the material itself was cDNA or gDNA.

Germline-derived CDR1 and CDR2 are SQVTM and ANQGSEA. The CDR3 has 11 residues. Trimming took off 7 bases at V and 3 bases at J, with 7 bases between the two ends. The J gene is TRBJ2-1, the V gene TRBV29-1, with a possible D match to TRBD2 (6 bases). The source material was PBMCs or T cells enriched from blood (not recorded which). The sequence was obtained from a woman between 40 and 50 years old with acute COVID-19. DNA for the CDR3: TGCAGCGGGGACTTCTACAATGAGCAGTTCTTC. Its translation is CSGDFYNEQFF.